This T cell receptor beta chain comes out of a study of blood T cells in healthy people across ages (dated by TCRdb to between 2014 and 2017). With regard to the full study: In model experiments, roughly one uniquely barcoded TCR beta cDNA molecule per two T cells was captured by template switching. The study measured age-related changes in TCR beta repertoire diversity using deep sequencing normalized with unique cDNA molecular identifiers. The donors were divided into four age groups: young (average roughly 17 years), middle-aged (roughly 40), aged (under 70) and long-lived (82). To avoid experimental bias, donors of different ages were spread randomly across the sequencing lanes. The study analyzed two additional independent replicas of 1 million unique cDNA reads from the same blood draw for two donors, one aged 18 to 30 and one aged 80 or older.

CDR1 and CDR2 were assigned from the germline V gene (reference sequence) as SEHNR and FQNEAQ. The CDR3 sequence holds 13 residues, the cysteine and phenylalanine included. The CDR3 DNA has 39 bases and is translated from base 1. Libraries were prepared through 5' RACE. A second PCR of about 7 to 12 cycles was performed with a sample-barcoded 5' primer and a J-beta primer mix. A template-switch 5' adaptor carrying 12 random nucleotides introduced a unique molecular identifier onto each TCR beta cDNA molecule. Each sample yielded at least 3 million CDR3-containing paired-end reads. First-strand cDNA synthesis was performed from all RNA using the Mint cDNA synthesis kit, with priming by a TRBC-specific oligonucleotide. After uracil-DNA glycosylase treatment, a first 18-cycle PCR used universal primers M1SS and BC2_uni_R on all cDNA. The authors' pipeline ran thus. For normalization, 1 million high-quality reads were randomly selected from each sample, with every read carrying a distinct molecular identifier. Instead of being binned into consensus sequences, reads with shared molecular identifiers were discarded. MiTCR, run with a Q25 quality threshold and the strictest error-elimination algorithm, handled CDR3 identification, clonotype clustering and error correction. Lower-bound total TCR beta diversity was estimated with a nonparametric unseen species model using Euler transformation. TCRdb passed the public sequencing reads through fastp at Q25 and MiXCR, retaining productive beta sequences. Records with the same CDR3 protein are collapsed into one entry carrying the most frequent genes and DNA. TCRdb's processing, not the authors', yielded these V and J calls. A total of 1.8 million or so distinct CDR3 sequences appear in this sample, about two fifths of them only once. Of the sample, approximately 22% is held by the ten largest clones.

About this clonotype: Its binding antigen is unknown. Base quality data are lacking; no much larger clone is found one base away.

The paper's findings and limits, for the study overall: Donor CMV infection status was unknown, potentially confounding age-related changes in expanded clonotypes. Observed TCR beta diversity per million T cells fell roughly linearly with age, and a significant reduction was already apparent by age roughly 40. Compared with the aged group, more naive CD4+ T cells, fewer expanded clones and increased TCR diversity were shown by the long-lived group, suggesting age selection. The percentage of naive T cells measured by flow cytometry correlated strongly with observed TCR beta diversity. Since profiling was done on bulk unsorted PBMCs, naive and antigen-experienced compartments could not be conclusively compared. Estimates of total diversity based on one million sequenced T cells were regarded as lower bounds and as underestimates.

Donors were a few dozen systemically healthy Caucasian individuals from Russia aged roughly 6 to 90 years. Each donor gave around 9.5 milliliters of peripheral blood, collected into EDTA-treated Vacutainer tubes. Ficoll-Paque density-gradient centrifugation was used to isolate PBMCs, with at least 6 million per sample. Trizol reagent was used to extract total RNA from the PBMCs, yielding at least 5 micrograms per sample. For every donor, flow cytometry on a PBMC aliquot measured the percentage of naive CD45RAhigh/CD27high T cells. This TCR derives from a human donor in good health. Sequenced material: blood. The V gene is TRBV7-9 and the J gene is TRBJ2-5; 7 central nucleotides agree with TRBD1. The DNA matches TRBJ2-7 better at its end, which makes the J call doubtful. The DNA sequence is TGTGCCAGCAGCCCGACAGGGTACAACGAGCAGTACTTC. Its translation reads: CASSPTGYNEQYF.